This paragraph reports one TCR beta chain. Its specificity is unknown. The data derive from a study of cytomegalovirus exposure and HLA in healthy donors. In the PCR, 60 Vbeta and 13 Jbeta primers were used. Libraries were prepared by immunoSEQ multiplex PCR; TCRdb keeps only in-frame clonotypes and omits some of them. The sample holds over 150,000 clones, 77% seen once. The germline V and J ends were trimmed by 4 bases and 5 bases, with 9 bases remaining between them. CDR3 length: 13 residues. The V gene's germline CDR1 is SEHNR and CDR2 FQNEAQ (reference sequence). General study results and limits: According to the study, around 160 TCR beta chains were cytomegalovirus-associated. Among TCR beta chains of equal frequency, HLA-associated ones were more clonally expanded in a later analysis. TCR association rates varied by HLA locus in a later analysis, with DRB1 highest and HLA-C lowest.

Sequencing was done on a sample of PBMCs. The chain combines TRBV7-9 with TRBJ1-5, with no clear D. This receptor was identified in a woman aged 25-40 years in good health and CMV-seropositive. CDR3 sequence reads: CASSSNTDQPQHF. For the CDR3, the DNA is TGTGCCAGCAGCTCTAATACCGATCAGCCCCAGCATTTT.